The 4 T cell receptor beta chains given below trace back to one sample, sequenced in a study of shared clonotypes between healthy human individuals. Only in-frame clones appear in the TCRdb table, and some are missing; sequencing was by immunoSEQ multiplex PCR. The data hold 2 million to 2.5 million clones, with 80% to 95% observed a single time. Input material: naive CD4+ T cells from PBMCs. Subset of the sample: CD45RA+ positively selected. The receptors shown here come from a man aged 18-30 years in good health. Some clones in this sample may be carry-over from other donors' samples.

Concerning this clone: The same CDR3 also results from other DNA sequences found in this sample. The J gene is TRBJ1-4, the V gene TRBV9, with 8 bases that match TRBD1. The V segment lost 0 bases and the J segment 7 bases; nucleotides outside the gene matches: 5. Germline V gene lookup returns CDR1 SGDLS and CDR2 YYNGEE. The CDR3 has 15 residues. As DNA, the CDR3 is TGTGCCAGCAGCGTAGCCGGGACAGGAGTTGAAAAACTGTTTTTT. This encodes CASSVAGTGVEKLFF.

V is TRBV19 and J is TRBJ2-1, with D possibly matching TRBD2 (6 bases). CDR3 length: 15 residues. Germline CDR1 and CDR2: LNHDA and SQIVND (reference sequence). V lost 0 bases to trimming and J lost 3 bases, with 9 bases between them. For the CDR3, the DNA is TGTGCCAGTAGTATAGATACCGGGAGCTACAATGAGCAGTTCTTC. It translates to CASSIDTGSYNEQFF.

The V call is TRBV28, the J call TRBJ2-7, with 14 bases identical to TRBD2. This CDR3 spans 18 amino acids. Trimming removed 2 bases from V and 6 bases from J; junction bases left unmatched: 12. Germline V lookup: CDR1 MDHEN, CDR2 SYDVKM. The DNA for the CDR3 is TGTGCCAGCAGTTTAGTGGGACTAGCGGGAGCTGGGTCGTTCGAGCAGTACTTC. It translates to CASSLVGLAGAGSFEQYF.

CDR3 bases: TGCGCCAGCAGCTGGGCCGGGACAGGGGTACAAGAGACCCAGTACTTC. This translates into CASSWAGTGVQETQYF. V and J are TRBV5-1 and TRBJ2-5; 10 positions match TRBD1. There are 16 residues in the CDR3. Germline CDR1 is SGHRS and CDR2 is YFSETQ. V shed 3 bases, J shed 2 bases, and the junction held 7 bases outside the gene matches. The full variable domain, its missing parts supplied by reference TRBV5-1 and TRBJ2-5, is KAGVTQTPRYLIKTRGQQVTLSCSPISGHRSVSWYQQTPGQGLQFLFEYFSETQRNKGNFPGRFSGRQFSNSRSEMNVSTLELGDSALYLCASSWAGTGVQETQYFGPGTRLLVL.